The 32 T cell receptor beta chains in this list originate from one sample, sequenced in a study of blood T cell repertoires in COVID-19. The repertoire was sequenced with immunoSEQ multiplex PCR; TCRdb's copy has only in-frame clones and lacks some. The sample gives around 55,000 clones, 80% to 95% of which show up once; over 13% is in the top ten. The sequenced sample was peripheral blood. Source of these receptors: a human donor with active COVID-19. The donor label of this sample is uncertain.

The rearrangement joins TRBV27 to TRBJ2-1; TRBD2 aligns across 11 bases. The V gene end was trimmed by 6 bases and the J gene end by 2 bases; junction bases not matched to a gene: 6. Germline lookup yields CDR1 MNHEY and CDR2 SMNVEV (reference sequence). The CDR3 covers 16 residues. CDR3 amino acids: CASSFTGLAAYNEQFF. The CDR3 nucleotides read TGTGCCAGCAGCTTCACGGGACTAGCGGCCTACAATGAGCAGTTCTTC.

The CDR3 reads CASSLPTRGGGSPDTQYF. In nucleotides, the CDR3 is TGTGCCAGCAGCCTTCCTACTCGGGGGGGCGGGAGTCCAGATACGCAGTATTTT. The J gene is TRBJ2-3, the V gene TRBV3-1 (or the pseudogene TRBV3-2); 8 positions agree with TRBD2. CDR3 size: 18 residues. Per the germline V gene, CDR1 is LGHDT and CDR2 is YNNKEL (reference sequence). The V and J ends lost 4 bases and 4 bases, in that order; junction bases with no gene match: 16.

This chain uses TRBV12-3 or TRBV12-4 with TRBJ1-1; 9 bases match TRBD1. With 6 bases clipped from V and 1 base from J, the junction kept 0 bases outside the gene matches. There are 13 residues in the CDR3. CDR3 DNA: TGTGCCAGCAGGGGACAGGGGAACACTGAAGCTTTCTTT. Translation: CASRGQGNTEAFF.

The rearrangement uses TRBV18 and TRBJ2-2; unclear D gene. The CDR3 consists of 19 residues. V lost 1 base, J lost 1 base, and 19 bases lay in between. The V gene's germline CDR1 is KGHSH and CDR2 LQKENI. The CDR3 DNA sequence: TGTGCCAGCTCACCACTATTACTCTTCCGTCCAGGGAACACCGGGGAGCTGTTTTTT. Encoded protein: CASSPLLLFRPGNTGELFF.

This chain joins TRBV10-3 and TRBJ1-1, with no clear D. Trimming removed 4 bases from V and 0 bases from J, with 12 bases in between. The CDR3 consists of 15 residues. The germline V gene encodes CDR1 ENHRY and CDR2 SYGVKD. The CDR3 is CAISVGVEMNTEAFF. CDR3 sequence (DNA): TGTGCCATCAGTGTTGGAGTTGAGATGAACACTGAAGCTTTCTTT.

The chain carries TRBV2 and TRBJ2-2, with no clear D. The CDR3 extends over 12 amino acids. Trimming took 7 bases from V and 4 from J, leaving 7 bases between them. The V gene's germline CDR1 is SNHLY and CDR2 FYNNEI. The CDR3 sequence: CASILSTGELFF. The CDR3 bases are TGTGCCAGCATCCTGAGCACCGGGGAGCTGTTTTTT.

The V and J genes are TRBV19 and TRBJ2-3; D is unresolved. The V end was cut by 8 bases, the J end by 6 bases, with 9 bases between. The germline V gene encodes CDR1 LNHDA and CDR2 SQIVND (reference sequence). This CDR3 spans 11 amino acids. The CDR3 protein is CASAVEDTQYF. The DNA of the CDR3 is TGTGCCAGTGCGGTGGAGGATACGCAGTATTTT.

V usage is TRBV12-3 or TRBV12-4 and J usage is TRBJ1-1; the D gene is possibly TRBD1 (5 bases). The V gene lost 3 bases and the J gene lost 7 bases, with 12 bases spanning the gap. This CDR3 is built from 13 residues. CDR3 region: CASSFKGWGEAFF. The CDR3 region has the DNA TGTGCCAGCAGTTTCAAGGGGTGGGGTGAAGCTTTCTTT.

V is TRBV6-4 and J is TRBJ2-2; 10 bases map to TRBD1. The CDR3 covers 15 residues. J gave up 4 bases and V 8 bases, and 7 bases lay outside the gene matches. Germline CDR1 is MRHNA and CDR2 is SNTAGT. The CDR3 is CASAPGQGFTGELFF. CDR3 coding DNA: TGTGCCAGCGCCCCGGGACAGGGGTTCACCGGGGAGCTGTTTTTT.

The CDR3 loop reads CASNPGASEETQYF. The CDR3 DNA sequence: TGTGCCAGCAACCCAGGTGCTAGCGAGGAGACCCAGTACTTC. The chain is built from TRBV5-4 and TRBJ2-5; a weak D match, TRBD2 (6 bases). Germline V CDR1 and CDR2: SGHNT, YYREEE (reference sequence). With 6 bases removed from V and 5 bases from J, the gap between germline ends came to 17 bases. There are 14 residues in the CDR3.

This chain connects TRBV20-1 to TRBJ2-7; weak D call: TRBD2 (5 bases). CDR3 length: 13 residues. The germline V gene encodes CDR1 DFQATT and CDR2 SNEGSKA (reference sequence). V was pared by 3 bases and J by 6 bases, with 15 bases between. CDR3 nucleotides: TGCAGTGCTAGTCGCGCGGGCGTTGGCGAGCAGTACGTC. It specifies CSASRAGVGEQYV.

The CDR3 DNA reads as TGTGCCAGTACCACGGGGCTAGCGGGGAACAATGAGCAGTTCTTC. Its translation is CASTTGLAGNNEQFF. The V call is TRBV19, the J call TRBJ2-1, with 9 nucleotides matching TRBD2. The germline gives CDR1 LNHDA, CDR2 SQIVND (reference sequence). The CDR3 covers 15 residues. V was pared by 7 bases and J by 5 bases, with 9 bases of the junction left unmatched.

The CDR3 region has the DNA TGCGCCAGCAGCTTGGAGGCAGGCAGCCCCCGCGGCTACACCTTC. It yields the protein CASSLEAGSPRGYTF. This rearrangement joins TRBV5-1 to TRBJ1-2; unclear D gene. In germline, CDR1 is SGHRS, CDR2 YFSETQ. The CDR3 is made up of 15 amino acids. V lost 0 bases to trimming and J lost 8 bases, with 17 bases between them.

The CDR3 nucleotides read TGTGCCACCAGTGCCTCAGGTGGCACTGAAGCTTTCTTT. Translating gives CATSASGGTEAFF. The chain uses TRBV24-1 and TRBJ1-1; no clear D gene. The CDR3 spans 13 residues. Germline V gives CDR1 KGHDR, CDR2 SFDVKD. Trimming removed 5 bases from V and 4 bases from J, with 10 bases in between.

The chain is built from TRBV12-5 and TRBJ1-5, with 7 bases identical to TRBD1. Trimming at V came to 1 base and at J to 0 bases, leaving 6 bases not matched to a gene. The germline gives CDR1 LGHNT, CDR2 FRNRAP. CDR3 size: 17 residues. CDR3 region: CASGLGGTANSNQPQHF. In DNA form, the CDR3 reads TGTGCTAGTGGTTTGGGGGGGACAGCTAATAGCAATCAGCCCCAGCATTTT.

The chain recombines TRBV6-5 with TRBJ2-1; a possible D gene is TRBD2 (6 bases). The germline V gene has CDR1 MNHEY and CDR2 SVGAGI. This CDR3 has 15 amino acids. Trimming stripped 6 bases from V and 6 bases from J, with 18 bases between. CDR3 sequence (DNA): TGTGCCAGCAGCCCCCCCGGGGGAGCGGGCAATGAGCAGTTCTTC. This encodes CASSPPGGAGNEQFF.

V gene TRBV14 combines with J gene TRBJ1-4; weak D call: TRBD1 (6 bases). The CDR3 is 15 residues long. Trimming pared 4 bases from V and 0 bases from J, leaving 9 bases between. Germline CDR1 reads SGHDN; CDR2 reads FVKESK. This CDR3 is CASSPRTATNEKLFF. Written as DNA, the CDR3 is TGTGCCAGCAGCCCCCGGACAGCAACTAATGAAAAACTGTTTTTT.

This chain connects TRBV27 to TRBJ1-2; D gene unclear. The CDR3 runs to 14 residues. Germline V gives CDR1 MNHEY, CDR2 SMNVEV (reference sequence). The V and J ends lost 6 bases and 0 bases respectively, with 11 bases between them. The chain's CDR3 is CASSLSRSNYGYTF. The CDR3 DNA is TGTGCCAGCAGCCTAAGTCGGTCTAACTATGGCTACACCTTC.

The rearrangement uses TRBV5-1 and TRBJ1-2, with TRBD1 matching 9 bases. Trimming removed 4 bases from V and 4 bases from J; junction bases left unmatched: 11. CDR1 is SGHRS and CDR2 is YFSETQ in the germline V gene. This CDR3 spans 16 amino acids. The CDR3 nucleotides are TGCGCCAGCAGCGGTGTGTTAATGACAGGGGGCTATGGCTACACCTTC. Protein sequence: CASSGVLMTGGYGYTF.

The chain links TRBV18 to TRBJ2-7; weak D call: TRBD2 (6 bases). Germline V lookup: CDR1 KGHSH, CDR2 LQKENI. Trimming stripped 0 bases from V and 6 bases from J, with 9 bases between. This CDR3 comprises 13 residues. CDR3 bases: TGTGCCAGCTCACCACCGACGGGGGTCGAGCAGTACTTC. This codes for CASSPPTGVEQYF.

This clone was detected only once. The V and J genes are TRBV4-2 and TRBJ2-3; TRBD2 might be the D (5 bases). The CDR3 totals 15 residues. Germline V gene lookup returns CDR1 LGHNA and CDR2 YNFKEQ. Trimming shortened V by 2 bases and J by 1 base, and 10 bases separated the two germline ends. The CDR3 here is CASSQRTGRTDTQYF. CDR3 DNA: TGTGCCAGCAGCCAACGGACTGGCCGCACAGATACGCAGTATTTT.

This clone was recorded a few times. V gene TRBV6-1 combines with J gene TRBJ1-6, with D uncertain. There are 13 residues in the CDR3. Trimming removed 3 bases at V and 8 bases at J, with 8 bases between. Germline CDR1 and CDR2: MNHNS and SASEGT. The CDR3 loop reads CASSEEGDSPLHF. CDR3 nucleotides: TGTGCCAGCAGTGAGGAAGGAGATTCACCCCTCCACTTT.

The genes are TRBV18 and TRBJ2-5; the D is unclear. The CDR3 has 12 amino acids. Trimming pared 2 bases from V and 5 bases from J, leaving 6 bases between. The V gene's germline CDR1 is KGHSH and CDR2 LQKENI. The chain's CDR3 is CASSPGPETQYF. CDR3 DNA sequence: TGTGCCAGCTCACCAGGGCCGGAGACCCAGTACTTC.

This clone was detected a few times. This sequence joins TRBV5-1 and TRBJ2-2; D is unresolved. The CDR3 totals 13 residues. The V end lost 5 bases, the J end lost 1 base, and 6 bases lay between the germline ends. CDR1 is SGHRS and CDR2 is YFSETQ in the germline V gene. Here the CDR3 DNA reads TGCGCCAGCAGTGTAGAGAACACCGGGGAGCTGTTTTTT. As protein: CASSVENTGELFF.

This chain joins TRBV6-6 and TRBJ2-5; 9 nucleotides line up with TRBD1. Germline V CDR1 and CDR2: MNHNY, SVGAGI (reference sequence). The ends lost 5 bases at V and 5 bases at J; junction bases unmatched: 6. The length of the CDR3 is 14 residues. The DNA for the CDR3 is TGTGCCAGCAGTGACAGGGGGTCATTGGAGACCCAGTACTTC. Translating gives CASSDRGSLETQYF.

This chain connects TRBV4-3 to TRBJ2-3; D unresolved. V was trimmed by 1 base and J by 4 bases, leaving 9 bases between them. Germline CDR1 and CDR2: LGHNA and YSLEER. The length of the CDR3 is 14 residues. The CDR3 DNA sequence: TGCGCCAGCAGCCAAGGAAACGAGGCAGATACGCAGTATTTT. Encoded protein: CASSQGNEADTQYF.

The chain employs TRBV11-2 and TRBJ2-3; TRBD2 aligns across 10 bases. Losses at the gene ends were 7 bases for V and 10 bases for J; bases not matched to a gene: 11. CDR1 SGHAT and CDR2 FQNNGV come from the germline V gene. CDR3 length equals 14 residues. The CDR3 sequence: CASTLAASGSAQYF. The CDR3, as DNA: TGTGCCAGCACCCTAGCGGCTAGCGGGAGTGCGCAGTATTTT.

J is TRBJ1-1 and V is TRBV27; D not certain. The V end was cut by 8 bases, the J end by 5 bases, with 9 bases between. The germline V gene encodes CDR1 MNHEY and CDR2 SMNVEV (reference sequence). CDR3 size: 11 residues. CDR3 residues: CASSRGTEAFF. CDR3 coding DNA: TGTGCCAGCTCACGGGGAACTGAAGCTTTCTTT.

V is TRBV20-1 and J is TRBJ2-2, with D possibly TRBD2 on 5 matching bases. Germline V gene data show CDR1 as DFQATT and CDR2 as SNEGSKA (reference sequence). This CDR3 is 13 amino acids long. Trimming removed 3 bases from V and 3 bases from J, with 8 bases in between. The CDR3 is CSASWGDTGELFF. The CDR3 DNA reads TGCAGTGCTAGTTGGGGAGACACCGGGGAGCTGTTTTTT.

The chain is built from TRBV5-1 and TRBJ1-1; 11 bases agree with TRBD1. The germline V gene encodes CDR1 SGHRS and CDR2 YFSETQ. The CDR3 has 14 residues. The junction had 2 bases not matched to a gene; V was cut back by 3 bases and J by 4 bases. The CDR3 sequence: CASSSDRGPTEAFF. The CDR3 DNA reads TGCGCCAGCAGCTCGGACAGGGGGCCCACTGAAGCTTTCTTT.

V usage is TRBV6-5 and J usage is TRBJ1-1; possible D gene TRBD1, 6 bases. The CDR3 totals 14 residues. Per the germline V gene, CDR1 is MNHEY and CDR2 is SVGAGI. Trimming removed 6 bases from V and 5 bases from J, with 16 bases in between. The CDR3 bases are TGTGCCAGCAGGATCACAGGGCTAGATACTGAAGCTTTCTTT. The encoded protein is CASRITGLDTEAFF.

This clone was counted once. The chain links TRBV5-8 to TRBJ2-7; 9 bases are a match to TRBD2. CDR3 length equals 15 residues. With 6 bases clipped from V and 1 base from J, the junction kept 8 bases outside the gene matches. In germline, CDR1 is SGHTS, CDR2 YDEGEE. CDR3 nucleotide sequence: TGTGCCAGCACTAAGCGGGAGGCCTCTTCCTACGAGCAGTACTTC. Its translation: CASTKREASSYEQYF.